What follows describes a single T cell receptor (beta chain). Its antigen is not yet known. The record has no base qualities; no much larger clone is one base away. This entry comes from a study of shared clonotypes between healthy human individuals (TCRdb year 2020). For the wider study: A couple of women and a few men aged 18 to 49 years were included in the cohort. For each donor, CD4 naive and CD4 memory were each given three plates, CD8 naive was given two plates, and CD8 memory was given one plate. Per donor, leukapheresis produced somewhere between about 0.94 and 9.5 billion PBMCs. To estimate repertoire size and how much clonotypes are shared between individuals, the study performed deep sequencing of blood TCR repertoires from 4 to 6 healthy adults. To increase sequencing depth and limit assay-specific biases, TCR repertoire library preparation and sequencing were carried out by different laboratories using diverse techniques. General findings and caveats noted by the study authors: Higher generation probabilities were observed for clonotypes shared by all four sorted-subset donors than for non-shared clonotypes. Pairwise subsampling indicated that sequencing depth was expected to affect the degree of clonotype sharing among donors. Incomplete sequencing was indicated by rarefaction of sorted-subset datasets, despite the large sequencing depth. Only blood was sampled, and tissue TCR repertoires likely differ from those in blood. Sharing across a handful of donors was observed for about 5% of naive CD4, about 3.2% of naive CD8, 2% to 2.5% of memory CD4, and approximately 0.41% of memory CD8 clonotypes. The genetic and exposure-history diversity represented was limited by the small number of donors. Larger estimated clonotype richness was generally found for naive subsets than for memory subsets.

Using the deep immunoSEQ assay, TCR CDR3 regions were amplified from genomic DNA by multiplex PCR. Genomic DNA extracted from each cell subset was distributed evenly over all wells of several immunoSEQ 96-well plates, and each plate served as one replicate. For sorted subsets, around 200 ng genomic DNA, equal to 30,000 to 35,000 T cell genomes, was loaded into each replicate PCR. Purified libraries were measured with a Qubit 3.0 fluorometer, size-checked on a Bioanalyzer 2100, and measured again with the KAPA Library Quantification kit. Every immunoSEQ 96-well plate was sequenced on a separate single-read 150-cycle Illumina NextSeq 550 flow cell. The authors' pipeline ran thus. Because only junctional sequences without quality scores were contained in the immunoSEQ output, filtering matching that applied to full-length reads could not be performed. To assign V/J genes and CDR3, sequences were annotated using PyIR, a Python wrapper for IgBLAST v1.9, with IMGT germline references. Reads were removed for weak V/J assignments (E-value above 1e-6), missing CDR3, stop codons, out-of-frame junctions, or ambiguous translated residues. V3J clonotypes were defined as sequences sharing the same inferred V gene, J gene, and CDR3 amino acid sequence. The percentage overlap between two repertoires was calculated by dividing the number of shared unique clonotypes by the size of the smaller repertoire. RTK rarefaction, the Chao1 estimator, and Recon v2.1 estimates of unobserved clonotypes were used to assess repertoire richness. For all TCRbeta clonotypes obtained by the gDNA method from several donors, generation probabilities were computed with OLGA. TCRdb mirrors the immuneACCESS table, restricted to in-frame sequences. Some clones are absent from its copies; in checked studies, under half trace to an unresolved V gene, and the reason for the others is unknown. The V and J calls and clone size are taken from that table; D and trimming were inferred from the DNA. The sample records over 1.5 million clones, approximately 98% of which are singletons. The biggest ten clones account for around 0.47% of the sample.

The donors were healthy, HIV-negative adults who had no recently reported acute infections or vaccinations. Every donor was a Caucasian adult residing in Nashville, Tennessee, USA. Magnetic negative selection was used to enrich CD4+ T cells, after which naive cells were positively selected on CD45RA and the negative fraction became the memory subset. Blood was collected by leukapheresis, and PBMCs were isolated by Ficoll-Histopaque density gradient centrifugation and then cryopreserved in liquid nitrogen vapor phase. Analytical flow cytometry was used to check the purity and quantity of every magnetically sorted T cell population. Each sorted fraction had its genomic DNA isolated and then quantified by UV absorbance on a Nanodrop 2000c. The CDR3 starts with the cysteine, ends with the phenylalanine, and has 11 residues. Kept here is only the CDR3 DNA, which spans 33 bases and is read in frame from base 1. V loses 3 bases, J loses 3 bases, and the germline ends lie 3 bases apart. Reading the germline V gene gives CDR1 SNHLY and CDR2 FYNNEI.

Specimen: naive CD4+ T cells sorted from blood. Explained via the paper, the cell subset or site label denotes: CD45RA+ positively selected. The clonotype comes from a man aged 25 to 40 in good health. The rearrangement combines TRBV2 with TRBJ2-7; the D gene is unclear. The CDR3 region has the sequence CASSDRYEQYF. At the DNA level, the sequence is TGTGCCAGCAGTGATCGCTACGAGCAGTACTTC.